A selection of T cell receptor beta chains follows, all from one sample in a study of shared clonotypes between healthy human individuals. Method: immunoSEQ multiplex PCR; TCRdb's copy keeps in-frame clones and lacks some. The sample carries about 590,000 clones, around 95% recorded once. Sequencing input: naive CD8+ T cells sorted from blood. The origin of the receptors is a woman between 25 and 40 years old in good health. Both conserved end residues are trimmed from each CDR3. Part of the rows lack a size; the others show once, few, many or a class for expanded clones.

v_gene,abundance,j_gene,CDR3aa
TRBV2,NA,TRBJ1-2,ASRPGHAISNYGYT
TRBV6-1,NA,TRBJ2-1,ASSELRGSSYNEQF
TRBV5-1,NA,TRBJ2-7,ASSLEARPSYEQY
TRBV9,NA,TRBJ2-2,ASSPGTRNTGELF
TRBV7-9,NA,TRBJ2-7,ASSLGRGWEEY
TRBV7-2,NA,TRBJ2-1,ASSLVAGLAGEYNEQF
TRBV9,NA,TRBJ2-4,ASSEGGGYNIQY
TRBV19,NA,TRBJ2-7,ASSPQGSEQY
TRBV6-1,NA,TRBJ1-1,ASSEARDTSGTEAF
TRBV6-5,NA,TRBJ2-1,ASSYSSGLGHNEQF
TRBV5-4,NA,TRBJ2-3,ASSIPSGRAGEQY
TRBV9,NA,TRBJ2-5,ASSVGGTYQETQY
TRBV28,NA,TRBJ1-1,ASSVGFGDTEAF
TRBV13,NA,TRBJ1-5,ASSLAGENQPQH
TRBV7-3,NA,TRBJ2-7,ASSPDGEGEQY
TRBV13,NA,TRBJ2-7,ASSSLPTGAHEQY
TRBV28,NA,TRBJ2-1,ASSFPQTGTGSSYNEQF
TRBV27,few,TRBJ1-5,ASSRGLNPNQPQH
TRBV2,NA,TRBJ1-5,ASRDRQGDQPQH
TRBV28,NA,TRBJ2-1,ASSFSGAYNEQF
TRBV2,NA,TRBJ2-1,ATNVGNEQF
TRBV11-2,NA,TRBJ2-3,ASSFSGRTTDTQY
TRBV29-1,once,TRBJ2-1,SERVASGIYNEQF
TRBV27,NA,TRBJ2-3,ASSLSAVGLAGSTDTQY
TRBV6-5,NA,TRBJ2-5,ASSYSTSGQETQY
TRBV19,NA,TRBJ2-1,ASSAASREGEQF
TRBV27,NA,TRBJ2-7,ASSWGVGGYEQY
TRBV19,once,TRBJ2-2,ASSMSAGVSGELF
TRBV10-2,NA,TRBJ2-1,ASREEMDEQF
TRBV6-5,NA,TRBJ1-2,ASSTDSGGYGYT
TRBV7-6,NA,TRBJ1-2,ASSLVAQANYGYT
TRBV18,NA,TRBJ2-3,ASSPMMGTSSTDTQY
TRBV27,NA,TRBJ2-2,ASSLVSGTGPTGELF